This T cell receptor (delta chain) is drawn from a study of gamma-delta chains in newborns, infants, children. About the study: Polyclonal expansion of innate γδ T cells after birth follows microbial exposure.

TCRdb applied CATT to the reads for clone calling. The data show 10,000 to 13,000 delta-chain clones, about 9% seen once. J gave up 2 bases and V 1 base, and 12 bases lay outside the gene matches. The V gene's germline CDR1 is GEAIGNYY and CDR2 EKD. The CDR3 sequence is 19 residues long. The sample was blood. This chain uses TRDV2 with TRDJ1; 13 bases are a match to TRDD3. This receptor was obtained from a child who was a newborn, infant or young child, either healthy, febrile or measles-vaccinated (not recorded which). For the CDR3, the DNA is TGTGCCTGTGACACTCTTACTGGGGGATACGCTTCCAAAACCGATAAACTCATCTTT. Its translation: CACDTLTGGYASKTDKLIF.